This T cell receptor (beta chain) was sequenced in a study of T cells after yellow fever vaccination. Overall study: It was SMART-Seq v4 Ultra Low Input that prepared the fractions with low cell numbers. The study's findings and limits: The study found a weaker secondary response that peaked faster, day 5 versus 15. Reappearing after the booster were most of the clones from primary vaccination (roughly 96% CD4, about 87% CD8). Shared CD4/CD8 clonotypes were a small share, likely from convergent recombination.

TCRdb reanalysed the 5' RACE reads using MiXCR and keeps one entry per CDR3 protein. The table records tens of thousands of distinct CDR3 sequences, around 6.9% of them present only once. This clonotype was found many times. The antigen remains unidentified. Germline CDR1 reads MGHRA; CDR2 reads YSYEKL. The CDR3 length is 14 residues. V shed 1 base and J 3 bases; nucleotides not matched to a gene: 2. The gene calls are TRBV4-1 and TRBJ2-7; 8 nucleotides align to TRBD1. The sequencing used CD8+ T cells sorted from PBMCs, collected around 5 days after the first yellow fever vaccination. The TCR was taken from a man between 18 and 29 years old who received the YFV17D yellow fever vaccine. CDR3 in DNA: TGCGCCAGCAGCCAAGCGGGGACAGGCTACGAGCAGTACTTC. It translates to CASSQAGTGYEQYF.